The 30 T cell receptor beta chains in this list originate from one sample, sequenced in a study of T-cell memory formation after mild COVID-19. TCRdb analysed the 5' RACE reads with MiXCR anew, one entry per CDR3 protein. The repertoire holds around 99,000 distinct CDR3 sequences, with roughly an eighth as singletons. The sample consisted of PBMCs or a T cell subset sorted from them (not recorded which). These receptors were taken from a man younger than 30 who had mild COVID-19 (a few samples of this study predate the infection). Cell type and time point are not known.

A few counts support this clonotype. The chain employs TRBV29-1 and TRBJ2-1; no clear D gene. The CDR3 loop spans 11 amino acids. V was shortened by 4 bases and J by 5 bases, with 6 bases between the two germline ends. CDR1 is SQVTM and CDR2 is ANQGSEA in the germline V gene. The CDR3 reads CSVAPNNEQFF. CDR3 bases: TGCAGCGTTGCCCCGAACAATGAGCAGTTCTTC.

This sequence joins TRBV7-9 and TRBJ1-6; TRBD1 matches at 11 bases. The V and J ends lost 3 bases and 9 bases, in that order; junction bases with no gene match: 4. The CDR3 sequence is 15 residues long. Germline CDR1 reads SEHNR; CDR2 reads FQNEAQ (reference sequence). The CDR3: CASSFLGQGVSPLHF. The CDR3 coding sequence is TGTGCCAGCAGCTTTTTGGGACAGGGGGTTTCACCCCTCCACTTT.

This clonotype was picked up a small number of times. The chain combines TRBV5-4 with TRBJ2-1; TRBD2 is a possible D gene (6 bases). This CDR3 spans 14 amino acids. The germline CDR1 and CDR2 sequences are SGHNT and YYREEE (reference sequence). The V gene lost 2 bases and the J gene lost 2 bases, with 8 bases spanning the gap. DNA for the CDR3: TGTGCCAGCAGCTTTAGCGGCGCCTACAATGAGCAGTTCTTC. Protein sequence: CASSFSGAYNEQFF.

The chain has TRBV28 and TRBJ2-2, with 8 bases identical to TRBD1. The V gene end was trimmed by 4 bases and the J gene end by 4 bases; junction bases not matched to a gene: 8. CDR3 length: 16 residues. CDR1 MDHEN and CDR2 SYDVKM come from the germline V gene. The CDR3 coding sequence is TGTGCCAGCAGTTCGACCGGGACAGGCACCACCGGGGAGCTGTTTTTT. Protein product: CASSSTGTGTTGELFF.

This clonotype has a count of ten or more. The rearrangement uses TRBV27 and TRBJ1-1, with no clear D. CDR1 and CDR2 (germline): MNHEY, SMNVEV (reference sequence). With 5 bases removed from V and 0 bases from J, the gap between germline ends came to 13 bases. CDR3 size: 15 residues. The CDR3 loop is CASSPMGGMNTEAFF. The DNA of the CDR3 is TGTGCCAGCAGTCCCATGGGCGGGATGAACACTGAAGCTTTCTTT.

This clonotype was seen a handful of times. The V gene is TRBV6-6, the J gene TRBJ2-1; 8 bases are a match to TRBD2. There are 15 residues in the CDR3. Unmatched junction bases numbered 10, after V lost 5 bases and J lost 7 bases. Germline V lookup: CDR1 MNHNY, CDR2 SVGAGI (reference sequence). For the CDR3, the DNA is TGTGCCAGCAGTCACACTAGCGGAGGGAAGAATGAGCAGTTCTTC. Translation: CASSHTSGGKNEQFF.

A few counts support this clonotype. The junction shows a germline mismatch at one end, possibly a read error. J is TRBJ2-1 and V is TRBV7-7; 9 nucleotides match TRBD1. CDR1 SSHAT and CDR2 FNYEAQ come from the germline V gene (reference sequence). The CDR3 has 15 residues. CDR3 in amino acids: CASSLGQGGQNEQFF. In DNA, the CDR3 is TGTGCTAGCAGCTTGGGACAGGGCGGGCAAAATGAGCAGTTCTTC.

This clonotype was observed a few times. The chain uses TRBV9 and TRBJ1-6; 7 bases agree with TRBD1. The CDR3 has 16 amino acids. Germline trimming cut 0 bases from V and 6 bases from J; bases unmatched to any gene: 6. CDR1 is SGDLS, CDR2 YYNGEE, per germline. The CDR3 nucleotides read TGTGCCAGCAGCGTAGCCCAGACAGGGATTAATTCACCCCTCCACTTT. It translates to CASSVAQTGINSPLHF.

This clonotype was recorded a few times. The genes are TRBV29-1 and TRBJ1-2; tentatively, D is TRBD1 (5 bases). Germline CDR1 SQVTM, CDR2 ANQGSEA. The V end lost 6 bases, the J end lost 1 base, and 15 bases lay between the germline ends. The CDR3 totals 14 residues. This CDR3 is CSVHPGAINYGYTF. The CDR3 DNA follows: TGCAGCGTGCACCCTGGGGCCATTAACTATGGCTACACCTTC.

This clonotype was observed a handful of times. The V and J genes are TRBV27 and TRBJ2-3, with a weak D call TRBD2 (5 bases). The CDR3 consists of 12 residues. Trimming took 3 bases from V and 4 from J, leaving 5 bases between them. CDR1 and CDR2 from the germline V gene are MNHEY and SMNVEV (reference sequence). CDR3 sequence: CASSFGADTQYF. For the CDR3, the DNA is TGTGCCAGCAGTTTCGGGGCAGATACGCAGTATTTT.

This clonotype showed up many times. The J gene is TRBJ1-5, the V gene TRBV9, with D possibly being TRBD1 (6 bases). Germline assignment: CDR1 SGDLS and CDR2 YYNGEE. This CDR3 spans 15 amino acids. Deletions cut 3 bases from V and 5 bases from J, with 15 bases between. In DNA form, the CDR3 reads TGTGCCAGCAGCGCTCAGGGGAGGGGCGATCAGCCCCAGCATTTT. Translated, it gives CASSAQGRGDQPQHF.

The chain combines TRBV5-6 with TRBJ2-7; no clear D. This CDR3 spans 13 amino acids. Trimming took off 1 base at V and 4 bases at J, with 9 bases between the two ends. Germline CDR1 is SGHDT and CDR2 is YYEEEE. The CDR3 loop is CASSLRNPYEQYV. CDR3 sequence (DNA): TGTGCCAGCAGCTTGAGGAATCCGTACGAGCAGTACGTC.

The V call is TRBV7-6, the J call TRBJ2-3; perhaps TRBD2 as D (7 bases). Germline loops: CDR1 SGHVS, CDR2 FNYEAQ. V was clipped by 1 base and J by 6 bases, with 14 bases between them. This CDR3 region has 15 residues. CDR3 DNA sequence: TGTGCCAGCAGCTTAGAATATCGGGGGGCGGATACGCAGTATTTT. Encoded protein: CASSLEYRGADTQYF.

This clonotype was seen more than once but under ten times. The rearrangement links TRBV29-1 to TRBJ2-1; 10 bases are a match to TRBD2. From germline, CDR1 is SQVTM and CDR2 ANQGSEA. With V trimmed by 0 bases and J by 6 bases, 5 bases remained unmatched. CDR3 length: 15 amino acids. CDR3: CSVEDQGLASNEQFF. The CDR3 bases are TGCAGCGTTGAAGATCAGGGACTAGCGAGCAATGAGCAGTTCTTC.

The gene calls are TRBV20-1 and TRBJ2-7, with TRBD1 identical over 7 bases. Per germline, CDR1 DFQATT and CDR2 SNEGSKA (reference sequence). This CDR3 spans 15 amino acids. V gave up 0 bases and J gave up 3 bases; unmatched junction bases: 8. The CDR3 DNA reads as TGCAGTGCTAGAGAGGCCGAGGGGGCGGTCTACGAGCAGTACTTC. Residues: CSAREAEGAVYEQYF.

This clonotype has more than one count but fewer than ten. This sequence joins TRBV4-3 and TRBJ1-1; D is ambiguous. Germline loops: CDR1 LGHNA, CDR2 YSLEER. CDR3 length equals 16 residues. V lost 1 base to trimming and J lost 5 bases, with 17 bases between them. Here the CDR3 reads CASSQGEATAWTEAFF. The DNA for the CDR3 is TGCGCCAGCAGCCAAGGTGAGGCAACGGCTTGGACTGAAGCTTTCTTT.

The chain joins TRBV5-1 to TRBJ2-1; 7 positions match TRBD2. CDR3 length: 15 amino acids. Trimming took 6 bases from V and 4 from J; bases not matched to a gene: 10. CDR1 and CDR2 from the germline V gene are SGHRS and YFSETQ. The CDR3 DNA is TGCGCCAGCAAAGGAGGGGAGGGGATATACAATGAGCAGTTCTTC. Its protein product is CASKGGEGIYNEQFF.

The J gene is TRBJ2-7, the V gene TRBV27; D remains unclear. Germline V lookup: CDR1 MNHEY, CDR2 SMNVEV (reference sequence). The CDR3 extends over 13 amino acids. Trimming took 3 bases from V and 6 from J, leaving 12 bases between them. The DNA of the CDR3 is TGTGCCAGCAGTTTCGGAGTGGCCGGCGAGCAGTACTTC. Amino acid sequence: CASSFGVAGEQYF.

This clonotype has a handful of counts. The chain has TRBV15 and TRBJ1-2; D is undetermined. The CDR3 contains 15 residues. CDR1 is LNHNV and CDR2 is YYDKDF in the germline V gene (reference sequence). Trimming stripped 1 base from V and 4 bases from J, with 13 bases between. The CDR3 reads CATSRVSPAFYGYTF. Written as DNA, the CDR3 is TGTGCCACCAGCAGAGTCTCTCCAGCCTTCTATGGCTACACCTTC.

The chain uses TRBV6-6 and TRBJ2-4, with 10 positions matching TRBD2. The trim removed 7 bases at V and 8 bases at J, leaving 5 bases unmatched. The CDR3 length is 13 residues. Germline lookup yields CDR1 MNHNY and CDR2 SVGAGI (reference sequence). The CDR3 loop is CASTNLAGDIQYF. CDR3 DNA: TGTGCCAGCACCAATCTAGCGGGGGACATTCAGTACTTC.

This clonotype was observed a handful of times. V and J are TRBV5-5 and TRBJ1-1; D gene ambiguous. The length of the CDR3 is 15 residues. The germline V gene encodes CDR1 SGHKS and CDR2 YYEKEE (reference sequence). Trimming cost V 5 bases and J 0 bases, with 14 bases left between them. The DNA for the CDR3 is TGTGCCAGCAGGCGGATACCCGAAATGAACACTGAAGCTTTCTTT. Encoded protein: CASRRIPEMNTEAFF.

CDR3 residues: CASSQRQGGGEKLFF. The CDR3 DNA sequence: TGCGCCAGCAGCCAACGACAGGGAGGGGGAGAAAAACTGTTTTTT. The chain links TRBV4-1 to TRBJ1-4; 7 bases fit TRBD1. V was pared by 2 bases and J by 8 bases, with 8 bases of the junction left unmatched. The length of the CDR3 is 15 residues. Per germline, CDR1 MGHRA and CDR2 YSYEKL.

In its sample, this clonotype was seen a few times. The J gene is TRBJ1-2, the V gene TRBV4-2; D is undetermined. Germline V CDR1 and CDR2: LGHNA, YNFKEQ. V was trimmed by 4 bases and J by 0 bases, leaving 9 bases between them. The CDR3 is made up of 14 amino acids. In nucleotides, the CDR3 is TGTGCCAGCAGCCCATTAGGGACTAACTATGGCTACACCTTC. Protein product: CASSPLGTNYGYTF.

This clonotype occurred many times. The chain employs TRBV7-9 and TRBJ2-1, with TRBD2 identical over 10 bases. J was trimmed by 10 bases and V by 3 bases; bases with no gene match: 6. CDR1 SEHNR and CDR2 FQNEAQ come from the germline V gene (reference sequence). This CDR3 is 14 amino acids long. The CDR3 spells CASSFGTSGDEQFF. DNA for the CDR3: TGTGCCAGCAGCTTTGGAACTAGCGGGGACGAGCAGTTCTTC.

The chain couples TRBV5-5 to TRBJ2-7; 7 bases fit TRBD1. This CDR3 comprises 14 residues. CDR1 and CDR2 (germline): SGHKS, YYEKEE (reference sequence). V gave up 4 bases and J gave up 7 bases; unmatched junction bases: 11. Here the CDR3 DNA reads TGTGCCAGCAGCCTTACCACAGGGGTAGGAGAGCAGTACGTC. Translated: CASSLTTGVGEQYV.

The chain couples TRBV7-9 to TRBJ1-2; 7 bases agree with TRBD1. CDR3 size: 16 residues. V lost 2 bases to trimming and J lost 7 bases; unmatched junction nucleotides: 13. Germline loops: CDR1 SEHNR, CDR2 FQNEAQ (reference sequence). CDR3 protein: CASSLYGDRAFRGYTF. As DNA, the CDR3 is TGTGCCAGCAGCTTATATGGCGACAGGGCATTTCGTGGCTACACCTTC. Full variable domain (missing parts from reference TRBV7-9 and TRBJ1-2): DTGVSQNPRHKITKRGQNVTFRCDPISEHNRLYWYRQTLGQGPEFLTYFQNEAQLEKSRLLSDRFSAERPKGSFSTLEIQRTEQGDSAMYLCASSLYGDRAFRGYTFGSGTRLTVV.

This clonotype was seen more than once but under ten times. This chain connects TRBV6-1 to TRBJ2-5; D remains ambiguous. The ends were cut back, 1 base at V and 0 bases at J, with 6 bases in the middle. CDR3 size: 14 residues. Germline CDR1 MNHNS, CDR2 SASEGT. This chain's CDR3 is CASSEGADQETQYF. Written as DNA, the CDR3 is TGTGCCAGCAGTGAAGGTGCAGACCAAGAGACCCAGTACTTC.

In this sample, this clonotype turned up a few times. The chain carries TRBV9 and TRBJ1-2, with D perhaps matching TRBD1 (5 bases). Per the germline V gene, CDR1 is SGDLS and CDR2 is YYNGEE. V was trimmed by 4 bases and J by 3 bases, leaving 10 bases between them. The CDR3 consists of 13 residues. This CDR3 reads CASSTGGDYGYTF. DNA of the CDR3: TGTGCCAGCAGCACAGGTGGGGACTATGGCTACACCTTC. The variable domain in full, completed from reference TRBV9 and TRBJ1-2, reads DSGVTQTPKHLITATGQRVTLRCSPRSGDLSVYWYQQSLDQGLQFLIQYYNGEERAKGNILERFSAQQFPDLHSELNLSSLELGDSALYFCASSTGGDYGYTFGSGTRLTVV.

The chain couples TRBV4-1 to TRBJ2-7; D is uncertain. The CDR3 spans 15 residues. The germline V gene encodes CDR1 MGHRA and CDR2 YSYEKL. V shed 0 bases and J shed 2 bases, with 11 bases lying between them. The CDR3 sequence is CASSQELGLAYEQYF. The CDR3 DNA reads TGCGCCAGCAGCCAAGAGTTGGGCTTGGCCTACGAGCAGTACTTC.

This clonotype was seen a handful of times. The chain links TRBV11-2 to TRBJ2-2; D remains unclear. Germline V gene data show CDR1 as SGHAT and CDR2 as FQNNGV. The CDR3 covers 17 residues. V was pared by 5 bases and J by 0 bases, with 16 bases between. CDR3 nucleotide sequence: TGTGCCAGCAGCCCCCGGTCGAGGTCTGCGAACACCGGGGAGCTGTTTTTT. It codes for CASSPRSRSANTGELFF.